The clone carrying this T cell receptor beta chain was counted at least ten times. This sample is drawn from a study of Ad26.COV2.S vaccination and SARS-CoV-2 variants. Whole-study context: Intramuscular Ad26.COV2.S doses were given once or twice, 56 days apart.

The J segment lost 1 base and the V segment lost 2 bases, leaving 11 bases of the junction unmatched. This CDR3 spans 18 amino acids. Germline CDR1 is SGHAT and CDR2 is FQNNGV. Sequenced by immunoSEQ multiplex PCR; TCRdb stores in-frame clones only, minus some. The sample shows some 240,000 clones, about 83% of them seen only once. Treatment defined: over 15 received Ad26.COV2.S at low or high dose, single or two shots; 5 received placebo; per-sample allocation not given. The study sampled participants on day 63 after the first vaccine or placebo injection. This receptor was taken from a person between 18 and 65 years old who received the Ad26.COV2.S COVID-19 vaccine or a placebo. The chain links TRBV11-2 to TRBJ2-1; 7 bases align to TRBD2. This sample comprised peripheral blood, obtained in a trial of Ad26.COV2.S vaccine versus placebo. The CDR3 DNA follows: TGTGCCAGCAGCTTACCTTTGACGGGGGGACCTTCCTACAATGAGCAGTTCTTC. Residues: CASSLPLTGGPSYNEQFF.